Below are 26 T cell receptor beta chains sequenced from a single sample in a study of shared clonotypes between healthy human individuals. The repertoire was sequenced with immunoSEQ multiplex PCR; TCRdb's copy has only in-frame clones and lacks some. The sample includes 2 million to 2.5 million clones, 80% to 95% of them seen just once. Source material: naive CD4+ T cells from PBMCs. Subset here: CD45RA+ positively selected. Receptors originate from a man younger than 30 in good health. Some clones in this sample may be carry-over from other donors' samples.

This clone was counted only a few times. This rearrangement joins TRBV9 to TRBJ1-5; D is ambiguous. V lost 5 bases and J lost 0, with 21 bases in between. Per the germline V gene, CDR1 is SGDLS and CDR2 is YYNGEE. The CDR3 runs to 18 residues. CDR3 DNA: TGTGCCAGCAGAGCCTTCACGCAAAGGCGAGATAGCAATCAGCCCCAGCATTTT. Protein: CASRAFTQRRDSNQPQHF.

The chain couples TRBV7-6 to TRBJ2-3; 8 bases are a match to TRBD2. This CDR3 has 17 amino acids. The V gene's germline CDR1 is SGHVS and CDR2 FNYEAQ. Germline trimming cut 0 bases from V and 2 bases from J; bases unmatched to any gene: 7. CDR3 protein: CASSLAPLAGHTDTQYF. The CDR3 DNA reads TGTGCCAGCAGCTTAGCGCCGCTAGCGGGTCACACAGATACGCAGTATTTT.

This chain uses TRBV6-1 with TRBJ2-5; 12 nucleotides line up with TRBD2. The V gene's germline CDR1 is MNHNS and CDR2 SASEGT. There are 15 residues in the CDR3. Losses at the gene ends were 7 bases for V and 2 bases for J; bases not matched to a gene: 5. The CDR3 DNA follows: TGTGCCAGCAAGAGGACTAGCGGGATGCAAGAGACCCAGTACTTC. It translates to CASKRTSGMQETQYF.

The chain joins TRBV6-6 to TRBJ1-1; 7 nucleotides match TRBD1. Germline CDR1 reads MNHNY; CDR2 reads SVGAGI (reference sequence). This CDR3 contains 14 residues. Trimming took 6 bases from V and 5 from J; bases not matched to a gene: 9. The CDR3 DNA reads TGTGCCAGCAGGAGACAGGGAGCCCGAACTGAAGCTTTCTTT. Translation: CASRRQGARTEAFF.

The rearrangement links TRBV28 to TRBJ1-2; D not certain. V lost 4 bases to trimming and J lost 0 bases, with 15 bases between them. CDR1 is MDHEN, CDR2 SYDVKM, per germline. The CDR3 totals 16 residues. The chain's CDR3 is CASSSAGLPSNYGYTF. The CDR3 coding sequence is TGTGCCAGCAGTTCTGCCGGGCTTCCCTCTAACTATGGCTACACCTTC.

This clone was counted a single time. This sequence joins TRBV7-2 and TRBJ1-5; 10 bases map to TRBD1. V was clipped by 9 bases and J by 9 bases; unmatched bases: 14. Per the germline V gene, CDR1 is SGHTA and CDR2 is FQGNSA. The CDR3 spans 15 residues. CDR3 region: CARAWGGQGRTPQHF. CDR3 nucleotide sequence: TGTGCCAGGGCCTGGGGGGGACAGGGGAGAACGCCCCAGCATTTT.

This sequence joins TRBV5-1 and TRBJ2-3; 10 bases are a match to TRBD1. CDR1 is SGHRS and CDR2 is YFSETQ in the germline V gene. This CDR3 is 16 amino acids long. J gave up 1 base and V 2 bases, and 4 bases lay outside the gene matches. The CDR3 coding sequence is TGCGCCAGCAGCTTCCCCGGGACAGGGGGCACAGATACGCAGTATTTT. Translated: CASSFPGTGGTDTQYF.

This clone turned up a few times. CDR3 loop: CACKWWAAEAFF. The CDR3 coding sequence is TGTGCCTGCAAGTGGTGGGCTGCAGAAGCTTTCTTT. The chain carries TRBV30 and TRBJ1-1; no reliable D call. The germline V gene encodes CDR1 GTSNPN and CDR2 SVGIG (reference sequence). CDR3 length equals 12 residues. Trimming cost V 6 bases and J 8 bases, with 16 bases left between them.

This chain links TRBV5-1 with TRBJ2-3; 14 nucleotides align to TRBD2. This CDR3 contains 15 residues. Per germline, CDR1 SGHRS and CDR2 YFSETQ. The V and J ends lost 1 base and 14 bases, in that order; junction bases with no gene match: 9. The CDR3 here is CASSLSAGTSGGRYF. In DNA, the CDR3 is TGCGCCAGCAGCTTGTCAGCCGGGACTAGCGGGGGCCGGTATTTT.

This chain links TRBV6-5 with TRBJ2-5; D is uncertain. Per the germline V gene, CDR1 is MNHEY and CDR2 is SVGAGI. The CDR3 loop spans 11 amino acids. V shed 8 bases and J shed 5 bases, with 9 bases lying between them. The CDR3 DNA is TGTGCCAGCCGAACCCTCGAGACCCAGTACTTC. It translates to CASRTLETQYF.

Here the CDR3 DNA reads TGTGCCAGCAGTTTCCTACCGGGACAGGGGAACACAGATACGCAGTATTTT. It codes for CASSFLPGQGNTDTQYF. The chain employs TRBV7-9 and TRBJ2-3, with TRBD1 identical over 10 bases. The CDR3 length is 17 residues. The trim removed 6 bases at V and 2 bases at J, leaving 11 bases unmatched. The V gene's germline CDR1 is SEHNR and CDR2 FQNEAQ (reference sequence).

This chain connects TRBV2 to TRBJ1-2; tentatively, D is TRBD1 (6 bases). Between the trimmed V and J ends, which lost 5 bases and 0 bases, there was a span of 13 bases. The germline V gene encodes CDR1 SNHLY and CDR2 FYNNEI. The CDR3 has 15 residues. For the CDR3, the DNA is TGTGCCAGCAGTAAGGGGGGGACTACTAACTATGGCTACACCTTC. Encoded protein: CASSKGGTTNYGYTF. The variable domain in full, with the rest retrieved from reference TRBV2 and TRBJ1-2, is EPEVTQTPSHQVTQMGQEVILRCVPISNHLYFYWYRQILGQKVEFLVSFYNNEISEKSEIFDDQFSVERPDGSNFTLKIRSTKLEDSAMYFCASSKGGTTNYGYTFGSGTRLTVV.

In regard to this clone: Different DNA sequences within this sample yield the same CDR3. The V gene is TRBV9, the J gene TRBJ2-5, with D perhaps TRBD2 (7 bases). This CDR3 has 14 residues. Germline CDR1 is SGDLS and CDR2 is YYNGEE. Trimming stripped 3 bases from V and 4 bases from J, with 13 bases between. The CDR3 sequence: CASSDRRGGETQYF. The CDR3 nucleotides are TGTGCCAGCAGCGACCGAAGGGGGGGAGAGACCCAGTACTTC.

The chain links TRBV7-9 to TRBJ1-3; 7 positions match TRBD1. The trim removed 11 bases at V and 0 bases at J, leaving 7 bases unmatched. This CDR3 is 14 amino acids long. Germline V gives CDR1 SEHNR, CDR2 FQNEAQ (reference sequence). CDR3 in amino acids: CAVGGAASGNTIYF. The CDR3 DNA reads TGTGCCGTAGGGGGCGCCGCCTCTGGAAACACCATATATTTT.

This chain links TRBV28 with TRBJ1-3; 8 positions match TRBD1. This CDR3 spans 20 amino acids. V dropped 7 bases and J dropped 0; count of bases not matched to a gene: 20. Germline-derived CDR1 and CDR2 are MDHEN and SYDVKM. CDR3 protein: CASTRLGQGGGGISGNTIYF. For the CDR3, the DNA is TGTGCCAGCACAAGACTCGGACAGGGAGGGGGGGGAATCTCTGGAAACACCATATATTTT.

The chain links TRBV10-3 to TRBJ2-6, with 7 bases identical to TRBD1. J lost 3 bases, V lost 4 bases, and 9 bases had no gene match. The CDR3 extends over 17 amino acids. The germline CDR1 and CDR2 sequences are ENHRY and SYGVKD. CDR3 sequence (DNA): TGTGCCATCAGTGGCCGGACAGGCCTTTTTGGGGCCAACGTCCTGACTTTC. This sequence encodes CAISGRTGLFGANVLTF.

The V call is TRBV11-2, the J call TRBJ2-1; the match to TRBD1 covers 7 bases. Germline assignment: CDR1 SGHAT and CDR2 FQNNGV. This CDR3 region has 16 residues. The J segment lost 2 bases and the V segment lost 5 bases, leaving 9 bases of the junction unmatched. The CDR3 DNA reads TGTGCCAGCAGCAATCCGGGACAGCGAACCTACAATGAGCAGTTCTTC. Its translation is CASSNPGQRTYNEQFF. Variable domain in full (rest from reference TRBV11-2 and TRBJ2-1): EAGVAQSPRYKIIEKRQSVAFWCNPISGHATLYWYQQILGQGPKLLIQFQNNGVVDDSQLPKDRFSAERLKGVDSTLKIQPAKLEDSAVYLCASSNPGQRTYNEQFFGPGTRLTVL.

The chain couples TRBV6-1 to TRBJ1-1, with D unclear. Germline assignment: CDR1 MNHNS and CDR2 SASEGT. V lost 6 bases, J lost 4 bases, and 15 bases lay in between. The CDR3 totals 14 residues. CDR3 residues: CASRLLGALTEAFF. The CDR3 DNA sequence: TGTGCCAGCAGGCTCCTGGGTGCGCTCACTGAAGCTTTCTTT.

The chain recombines TRBV4-1 with TRBJ2-5; D may be TRBD2 (6 bases). Germline V gives CDR1 MGHRA, CDR2 YSYEKL. The ends were cut back, 4 bases at V and 4 bases at J, with 13 bases in the middle. The CDR3 has 14 amino acids. The CDR3 loop is CASSRLGGRETQYF. Here the CDR3 DNA reads TGCGCCAGCAGCCGCCTCGGAGGGAGAGAGACCCAGTACTTC.

CDR3 sequence reads: CASSENTEAFF. In DNA, the CDR3 is TGTGCCAGCAGCGAGAACACTGAAGCTTTCTTT. The J gene is TRBJ1-1, the V gene TRBV7-2, with D uncertain. Trimming removed 5 bases from V and 1 base from J, with 2 bases in between. Germline values: CDR1 SGHTA, CDR2 FQGNSA. CDR3 size: 11 residues.

V usage is TRBV18 and J usage is TRBJ2-1, with 9 positions matching TRBD2. Germline loops: CDR1 KGHSH, CDR2 LQKENI. The CDR3 spans 16 residues. The V gene end was trimmed by 1 base and the J gene end by 7 bases; junction bases not matched to a gene: 8. The CDR3: CASSPLAGAFENEQFF. The CDR3 DNA reads as TGTGCCAGCTCACCACTAGCGGGAGCCTTTGAGAATGAGCAGTTCTTC.

The chain couples TRBV2 to TRBJ1-2; possible D gene TRBD1, 5 bases. Trimming left V 2 bases short and J 6 bases short, with 16 bases between. The germline V gene has CDR1 SNHLY and CDR2 FYNNEI. The CDR3 contains 15 residues. For the CDR3, the DNA is TGTGCCAGCAGTGAAATTAAGGCAGGGTATCATGGCTACACCTTC. Translating gives CASSEIKAGYHGYTF.

The chain employs TRBV5-5 and TRBJ1-5, with TRBD1 matching over 10 bases. V shed 0 bases, J shed 7 bases, and the junction held 7 bases outside the gene matches. Germline V gives CDR1 SGHKS, CDR2 YYEKEE (reference sequence). The length of the CDR3 is 16 residues. The CDR3 sequence is CASSLDLDRGLQPQHF. CDR3 in DNA: TGTGCCAGCAGCTTGGATTTAGACAGGGGGCTACAGCCCCAGCATTTT. The full variable domain, with the rest looked up from reference TRBV5-5 and TRBJ1-5, is DAGVTQSPTHLIKTRGQQVTLRCSPISGHKSVSWYQQVLGQGPQFIFQYYEKEERGRGNFPDRFSARQFPNYSSELNVNALLLGDSALYLCASSLDLDRGLQPQHFGDGTRLSIL.

This rearrangement joins TRBV28 to TRBJ1-2, with 8 bases matching TRBD1. CDR3 length: 16 residues. V gave up 1 base and J gave up 2 bases; unmatched junction bases: 6. Looked up from germline, CDR1 is MDHEN and CDR2 is SYDVKM. The CDR3 here is CASSLLGQGANYGYTF. In nucleotides, the CDR3 is TGTGCCAGCAGTTTATTAGGGCAGGGGGCCAACTATGGCTACACCTTC.

V usage is TRBV6-4 and J usage is TRBJ2-2, with D maybe TRBD1 (6 bases). Germline V gene sequence: CDR1 MRHNA, CDR2 SNTAGT. V gave up 6 bases and J gave up 1 base, with 9 bases separating them. The CDR3 is 14 amino acids. CDR3 sequence: CASRGHLNTGELFF. The CDR3 coding sequence is TGTGCCAGCAGGGGACACCTGAACACCGGGGAGCTGTTTTTT.

The chain couples TRBV27 to TRBJ2-5; D possibly corresponds to TRBD2 (6 bases). Trimming left V 0 bases short and J 5 bases short, with 10 bases between. Germline values: CDR1 MNHEY, CDR2 SMNVEV (reference sequence). This CDR3 contains 14 residues. CDR3 loop: CASSLSRSGETQYF. CDR3 in DNA: TGTGCCAGCAGTTTATCGCGGAGCGGGGAGACCCAGTACTTC.